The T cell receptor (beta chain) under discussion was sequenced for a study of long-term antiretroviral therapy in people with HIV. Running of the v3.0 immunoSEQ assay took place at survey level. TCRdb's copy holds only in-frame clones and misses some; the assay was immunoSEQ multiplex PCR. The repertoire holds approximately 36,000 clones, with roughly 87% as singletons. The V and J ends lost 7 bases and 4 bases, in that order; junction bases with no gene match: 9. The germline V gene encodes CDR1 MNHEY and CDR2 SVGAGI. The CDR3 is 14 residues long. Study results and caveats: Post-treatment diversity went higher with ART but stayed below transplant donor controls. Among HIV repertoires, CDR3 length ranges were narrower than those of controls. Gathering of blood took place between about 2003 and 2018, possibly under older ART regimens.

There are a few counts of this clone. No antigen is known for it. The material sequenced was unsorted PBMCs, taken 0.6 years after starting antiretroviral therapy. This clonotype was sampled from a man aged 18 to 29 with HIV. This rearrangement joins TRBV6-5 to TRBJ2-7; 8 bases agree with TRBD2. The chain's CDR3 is CASTHSGGRYEQYF. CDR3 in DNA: TGTGCCAGCACCCACTCGGGGGGGCGGTACGAGCAGTACTTC.